This T cell receptor beta chain was retrieved from a study of Graves' ophthalmopathy and Graves' hyperthyroidism. Worth noting for this clonotype: Its antigen is still unknown.

The CDR3 has 18 residues. V was shortened by 2 bases and J by 1 base, with 21 bases between the two germline ends. Germline-derived CDR1 and CDR2 are MNHNY and SVGAGI (reference sequence). General study points: Progression of ophthalmopathy was predicted by the model with about 66% sensitivity and about 72% specificity.

Using RNA transcripts, the TCR beta CDR3 regions were amplified. After a first-round RT-PCR with HTBI primers, a second-round multiplex PCR was run. TCRdb recomputed calls from the multiplex PCR reads with MiXCR, one row per CDR3 protein. The sample lists around 600,000 distinct CDR3 sequences; under 50% were seen once. This sequence originates from an adult man with Graves' ophthalmopathy. Sequencing was carried out using peripheral blood. This chain joins TRBV6-6 and TRBJ2-7; D might be TRBD1 (6 bases). The chain's CDR3 is CASSYLGTAGDTSYEQYF. CDR3 nucleotides: TGTGCCAGCAGTTACCTCGGGACCGCCGGGGACACATCCTACGAGCAGTACTTC.